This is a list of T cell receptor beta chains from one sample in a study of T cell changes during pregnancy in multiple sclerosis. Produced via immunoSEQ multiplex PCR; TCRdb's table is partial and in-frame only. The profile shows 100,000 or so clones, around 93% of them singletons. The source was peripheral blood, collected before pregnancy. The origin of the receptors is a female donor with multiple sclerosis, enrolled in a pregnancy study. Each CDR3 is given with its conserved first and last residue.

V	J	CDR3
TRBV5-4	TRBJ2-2	CASSFSQGWTGELFF
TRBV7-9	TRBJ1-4	CASSLSQGKLFF
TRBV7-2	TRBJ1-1	CASSQGVGLGRAFF
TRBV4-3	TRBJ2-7	CASSQEGLALHEQYF
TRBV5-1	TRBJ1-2	CASSLTGGGGYTF
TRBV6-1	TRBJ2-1	CASSEAKSHHNEQFF
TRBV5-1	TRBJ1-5	CASSLAPDWNQPQHF
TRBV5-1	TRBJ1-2	CASSPGQGSIYGYTF
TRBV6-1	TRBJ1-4	CASNTDGNLNEKLFF
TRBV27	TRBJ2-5	CASSFWTGGVRETQYF
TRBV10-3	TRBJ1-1	CAISESALLGTEAFF
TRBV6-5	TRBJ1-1	CASSYMGGSTEAFF
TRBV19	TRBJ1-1	CASSIDTGTGDTEAFF
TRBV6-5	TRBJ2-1	CASSSILAGGPGEQFF
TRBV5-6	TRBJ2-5	CASSSGLAGVETQYF
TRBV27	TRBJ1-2	CASSRRQGDNYGYTF